The present T cell receptor (beta chain) was sequenced within a study of T cell responses to AZD1222 COVID-19 vaccine. The repertoire was sequenced with immunoSEQ multiplex PCR; TCRdb's copy has only in-frame clones and lacks some. The data show under 95,000 clones, 80% to 90% seen once. Study-level points and caveats: The breadth and depth of Spike-specific TCRs increased once two AZD1222 doses had been given. Vaccine-associated CD4 TCRs ranged over spike, dominating at 160-218 and 743-854. Clonal diversity was possibly underestimated; the donors were predominantly white British and more often female.

Trimming stripped 9 bases from V and 0 bases from J, with 15 bases between. Per germline, CDR1 LNHDA and CDR2 SQIVND (reference sequence). This CDR3 is built from 14 residues. As concerns this clone: Its target is not known.

The sequenced sample was peripheral blood, obtained on day 0 of AZD1222 vaccination. This receptor was taken from an adult in good health. The V gene is TRBV19, the J gene TRBJ2-7; maybe TRBD1 (5 bases). The DNA for the CDR3 is TGTGCCAGCCCAAGGACATCCGGCTCCTACGAGCAGTACTTC. Translated: CASPRTSGSYEQYF.